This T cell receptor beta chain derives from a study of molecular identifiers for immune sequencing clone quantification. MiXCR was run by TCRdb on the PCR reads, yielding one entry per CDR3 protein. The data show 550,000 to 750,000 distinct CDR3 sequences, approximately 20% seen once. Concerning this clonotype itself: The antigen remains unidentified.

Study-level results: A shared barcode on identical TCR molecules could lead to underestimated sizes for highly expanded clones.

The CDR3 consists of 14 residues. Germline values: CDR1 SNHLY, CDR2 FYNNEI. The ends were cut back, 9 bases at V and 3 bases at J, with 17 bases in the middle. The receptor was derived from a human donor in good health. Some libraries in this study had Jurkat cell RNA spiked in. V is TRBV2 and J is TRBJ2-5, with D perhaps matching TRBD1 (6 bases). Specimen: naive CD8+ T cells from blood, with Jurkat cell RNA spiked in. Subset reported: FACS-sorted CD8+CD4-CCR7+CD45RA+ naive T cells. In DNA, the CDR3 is TGTGCCAGGACCATACAGGGAACGAAAGAGACCCAGTACTTC. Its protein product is CARTIQGTKETQYF.